A selection of T cell receptor beta chains follows, all from one sample in a study of blood T cell repertoires in COVID-19. The repertoire was sequenced with immunoSEQ multiplex PCR; TCRdb's copy has only in-frame clones and lacks some. This table has a few hundred thousand clones, roughly 85% appearing once. Input material: peripheral blood. The receptors were sampled from a woman between 18 and 29 years old who had recovered from COVID-19. Both conserved end residues are part of each CDR3. The D gene is left open where the match is weak. Where a row states a size, it is once, few, many or the class of an expanded clone; other rows omit it.

d_call: TRBD2; v_call: TRBV4-1; clone_size: -; j_call: TRBJ2-5; cdr3_nt: TGCGCCAGCAGCCAAGCAGTGGGAGCGGGAGTGCAAGAGACCCAGTACTTC; cdr3_aa: CASSQAVGAGVQETQYF
d_call: -; v_call: TRBV18; clone_size: once; j_call: TRBJ2-7; cdr3_nt: TGTGCCAGCTCACAAAATCCCGGGACTGGATTCGAGCAGTACTTC; cdr3_aa: CASSQNPGTGFEQYF
d_call: -; v_call: TRBV27; clone_size: -; j_call: TRBJ1-2; cdr3_nt: TGTGCCAGCAGTTCGGACGGACTACTCTATGGCTACACCTTC; cdr3_aa: CASSSDGLLYGYTF
d_call: TRBD2; v_call: TRBV15; clone_size: -; j_call: TRBJ2-3; cdr3_nt: TGTGCCACCAGGCAGAGCGAGACTAGCGGGAGGTTGGATACGCAGTATTTT; cdr3_aa: CATRQSETSGRLDTQYF
d_call: -; v_call: TRBV25-1; clone_size: -; j_call: TRBJ1-2; cdr3_nt: TGTGCCAGCAGTGAATGGGTGACAGGAGATTATGGCTACACCTTC; cdr3_aa: CASSEWVTGDYGYTF
d_call: -; v_call: TRBV6-5; clone_size: -; j_call: TRBJ1-1; cdr3_nt: TGTGCCAGCAGCCATTCACAGGGTGCTTTCTTT; cdr3_aa: CASSHSQGAFF
d_call: TRBD1; v_call: TRBV5-4; clone_size: -; j_call: TRBJ1-6; cdr3_nt: TGTGCCAGCAGTTCCGGGACAGGGGGTTCCATCCAAAATAATTCACCCCTCCACTTT; cdr3_aa: CASSSGTGGSIQNNSPLHF
d_call: -; v_call: TRBV5-1; clone_size: -; j_call: TRBJ1-2; cdr3_nt: TGCGCCAGCAGCTTGCTGCAGGGTGACGGCTACACCTTC; cdr3_aa: CASSLLQGDGYTF
d_call: -; v_call: TRBV7-8; clone_size: -; j_call: TRBJ2-4; cdr3_nt: TGTGCCAGCAGCCCCGCGCGGGCAGTTTTAGCCAAAAACATTCAGTACTTC; cdr3_aa: CASSPARAVLAKNIQYF
d_call: TRBD1; v_call: TRBV9; clone_size: -; j_call: TRBJ2-7; cdr3_nt: TGTGCCAGCAGCCCAGGGGACAGCTACGAGCAGTACTTC; cdr3_aa: CASSPGDSYEQYF
d_call: -; v_call: TRBV27; clone_size: -; j_call: TRBJ2-1; cdr3_nt: TGTGCCAGCAGTCTTTCAGAATACAATGAGCAGTTCTTC; cdr3_aa: CASSLSEYNEQFF
d_call: TRBD1; v_call: TRBV27; clone_size: -; j_call: TRBJ2-4; cdr3_nt: TGTGCCAGCAGTTTGTCCGGACAGGCCCAGTGGAACATTCAGTACTTC; cdr3_aa: CASSLSGQAQWNIQYF
d_call: -; v_call: TRBV6-2/TRBV6-3; clone_size: once; j_call: TRBJ2-7; cdr3_nt: TGTGCCAGCAGTAACTCCGACTACCGGGGTAACTACGAGCAGTACTTC; cdr3_aa: CASSNSDYRGNYEQYF
d_call: TRBD1; v_call: TRBV19; clone_size: few; j_call: TRBJ2-2; cdr3_nt: TGTGCCAGTACAGGAATACAGGGGGCAACCGGGGAGCTGTTTTTT; cdr3_aa: CASTGIQGATGELFF
d_call: -; v_call: TRBV6-5; clone_size: -; j_call: TRBJ1-5; cdr3_nt: TGTGCCAGCAAAAGTGGGGGAGGGCAGCCCCAGCATTTT; cdr3_aa: CASKSGGGQPQHF
d_call: -; v_call: TRBV19; clone_size: -; j_call: TRBJ1-1; cdr3_nt: TGTGCCAGTACAGGGTCGCGGGGGTGGAACACTGAAGCTTTCTTT; cdr3_aa: CASTGSRGWNTEAFF
d_call: TRBD2; v_call: TRBV3-1/TRBV3-2; clone_size: -; j_call: TRBJ2-1; cdr3_nt: TGTGCCAGCAGCCAACTAGCGGGATTTGAGCAGTTCTTC; cdr3_aa: CASSQLAGFEQFF
d_call: -; v_call: TRBV11-2; clone_size: -; j_call: TRBJ2-7; cdr3_nt: TGTGCCAGCAGCTTTGCGTCATCAGGGTTCGATTACGAGCAGTACTTC; cdr3_aa: CASSFASSGFDYEQYF
d_call: -; v_call: TRBV4-3; clone_size: -; j_call: TRBJ2-4; cdr3_nt: TGCGCCAGCAGCCAAGATGCGGGGAAAAACATTCAGTACTTC; cdr3_aa: CASSQDAGKNIQYF
d_call: TRBD1; v_call: TRBV30; clone_size: -; j_call: TRBJ1-4; cdr3_nt: TGTGCCTGCCCGGACAGGGGTGGTGAAAAACTGTTTTTT; cdr3_aa: CACPDRGGEKLFF
d_call: TRBD1; v_call: TRBV6-5; clone_size: -; j_call: TRBJ2-1; cdr3_nt: TGTGCCAGCAGTTATGGCGCACAGGGGCCCTACAATGAGCAGTTCTTC; cdr3_aa: CASSYGAQGPYNEQFF
d_call: -; v_call: TRBV12-5; clone_size: -; j_call: TRBJ1-2; cdr3_nt: TGTGCTAGTGGTTTGCCAGGCTATGGCTACACCTTC; cdr3_aa: CASGLPGYGYTF
d_call: -; v_call: TRBV7-3; clone_size: -; j_call: TRBJ2-3; cdr3_nt: TGTGCCAGCAGCTTATTCGCGCAGGCCAGCACAGATACGCAGTATTTT; cdr3_aa: CASSLFAQASTDTQYF
d_call: TRBD2; v_call: TRBV2; clone_size: -; j_call: TRBJ2-7; cdr3_nt: TGTGCCACCCTGGGGGGGTCTTCCTACGAGCAGTACTTC; cdr3_aa: CATLGGSSYEQYF
d_call: -; v_call: TRBV7-3; clone_size: many; j_call: TRBJ1-1; cdr3_nt: TGTGCCAGCAGCTTAACACAGAACACTGAAGCTTTCTTT; cdr3_aa: CASSLTQNTEAFF
d_call: TRBD2; v_call: TRBV11-3; clone_size: once; j_call: TRBJ2-1; cdr3_nt: TGTGCCAGCGGCCCAGCGGGAGTCAATGAGCAGTTCTTC; cdr3_aa: CASGPAGVNEQFF
d_call: -; v_call: TRBV6-2/TRBV6-3; clone_size: -; j_call: TRBJ2-2; cdr3_nt: TGTGCCAGCAGTTCGGGGAGCCGGACCGGGGAGCTGTTTTTT; cdr3_aa: CASSSGSRTGELFF
d_call: -; v_call: TRBV3-1/TRBV3-2; clone_size: -; j_call: TRBJ2-7; cdr3_nt: TGTGCCAGCAGCCAAGCAGGGTTCGAGCAGTACTTC; cdr3_aa: CASSQAGFEQYF
d_call: TRBD2; v_call: TRBV2; clone_size: -; j_call: TRBJ2-7; cdr3_nt: TGTGCCAGCAGTGAAAAGGGACTAGGGATCTACGAGCAGTACTTC; cdr3_aa: CASSEKGLGIYEQYF
d_call: -; v_call: TRBV3-1/TRBV3-2; clone_size: -; j_call: TRBJ1-1; cdr3_nt: TGTGCCAGCAGCCAAACCGGGACACAGAGGGGGACTGAAGCTTTCTTT; cdr3_aa: CASSQTGTQRGTEAFF
d_call: -; v_call: TRBV6-2/TRBV6-3; clone_size: -; j_call: TRBJ1-5; cdr3_nt: TGTGCCAGCAGTCCCGGACACCCCAAGTGGCCCCAGCATTTT; cdr3_aa: CASSPGHPKWPQHF
d_call: TRBD2; v_call: TRBV27; clone_size: -; j_call: TRBJ2-1; cdr3_nt: TGTGCCAGCAGTTTAACTACTAGCGGGGGCAATGAGCAGTTCTTC; cdr3_aa: CASSLTTSGGNEQFF
d_call: -; v_call: TRBV12-3/TRBV12-4; clone_size: -; j_call: TRBJ1-1; cdr3_nt: TGTGCCAGCAGTTTGAGCGGAGGAGCTTTCTTT; cdr3_aa: CASSLSGGAFF